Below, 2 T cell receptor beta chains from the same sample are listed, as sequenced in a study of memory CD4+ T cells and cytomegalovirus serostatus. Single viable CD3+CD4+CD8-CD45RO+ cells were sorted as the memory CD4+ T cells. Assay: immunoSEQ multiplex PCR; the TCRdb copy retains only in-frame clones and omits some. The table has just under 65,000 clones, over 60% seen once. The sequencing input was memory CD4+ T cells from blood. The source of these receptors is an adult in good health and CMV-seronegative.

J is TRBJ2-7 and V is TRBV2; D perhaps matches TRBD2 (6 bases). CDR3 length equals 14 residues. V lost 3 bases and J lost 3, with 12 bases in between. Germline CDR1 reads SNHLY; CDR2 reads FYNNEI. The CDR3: CASSEVGGGYEQYF. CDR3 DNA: TGTGCCAGCAGTGAGGTGGGAGGAGGCTACGAGCAGTACTTC.

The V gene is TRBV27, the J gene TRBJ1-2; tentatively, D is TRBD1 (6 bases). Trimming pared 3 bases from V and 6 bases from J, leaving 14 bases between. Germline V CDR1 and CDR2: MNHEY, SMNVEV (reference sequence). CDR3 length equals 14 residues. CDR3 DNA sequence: TGTGCCAGCAGTTTTGTGGGGGCTAAGGATGGCTACACCTTC. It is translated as CASSFVGAKDGYTF.